Sequencing of this T cell receptor beta chain was carried out in a study of blood T cell repertoires in COVID-19. The trim removed 3 bases at V and 4 bases at J, leaving 12 bases unmatched. CDR3 size: 16 residues. Looked up from germline, CDR1 is SQVTM and CDR2 is ANQGSEA. Method: immunoSEQ multiplex PCR; TCRdb's copy keeps in-frame clones and lacks some. Of about 430,000 clones listed, 70% to 90% are singletons. The genes are TRBV29-1 and TRBJ2-3; TRBD2 agrees at 8 bases. The specimen sequenced was PBMCs or T cells enriched from blood (not recorded which). This TCR derives from a woman aged 18-35 years who had been exposed to COVID-19. The CDR3: CSVDPVAGGVSDTQYF. The CDR3 DNA reads TGCAGCGTTGATCCGGTGGCGGGGGGCGTTTCAGATACGCAGTATTTT.